Shown below are 16 T cell receptor beta chains from a single sample sequenced in a study of beta chain features in type 1 diabetes. The antigens for these receptors are not known. Since all of the isolated RNA was reverse transcribed, expressed TCRB transcripts were what got sequenced. Repertoires were generated with immunoSEQ multiplex PCR, while TCRdb's copy carries only in-frame clones and drops some. The table lists about 640,000 clones, over 10% of them singletons. Findings and caveats of the study: Shortening that was moderate but significant affected the TCRB CDR3s of Type 1 diabetes patients in all four CD4+ subsets.

The sequencing input was naive CD4+ T cells from blood. Every receptor here comes from a man aged 25-45 years with type 1 diabetes.

The chain has TRBV7-2 and TRBJ1-5; maybe TRBD1 (6 bases). Between the trimmed V and J ends, which lost 7 bases and 9 bases, there was a span of 16 bases. The CDR3 covers 13 residues. Germline V CDR1 and CDR2: SGHTA, FQGNSA. The CDR3 spells CASTTSGAGPQHF. CDR3 DNA: TGTGCCAGCACCACCTCAGGGGCCGGGCCCCAGCATTTT.

This clone was detected only a few times. J is TRBJ1-2 and V is TRBV2; no reliable D call. CDR1 SNHLY and CDR2 FYNNEI come from the germline V gene. With 11 bases removed from V and 8 bases from J, the gap between germline ends came to 9 bases. The CDR3 sequence is 9 residues long. CDR3 DNA: TGTGCCGGGGAGGACGGCTACACCTTC. Protein product: CAGEDGYTF.

This clone was counted only a few times. The J gene is TRBJ2-2, the V gene TRBV5-8; D unresolved. The germline V and J ends were trimmed by 0 bases and 3 bases, with 6 bases remaining between them. CDR3 length equals 14 residues. Germline assignment: CDR1 SGHTS and CDR2 YDEGEE. This CDR3 reads CASSLGEHTGELFF. In nucleotides, the CDR3 is TGTGCCAGCAGCTTGGGAGAGCACACCGGGGAGCTGTTTTTT. Looking up the rest from reference TRBV5-8 and TRBJ2-2 gives the full variable domain: EAGVTQSPTHLIKTRGQQATLRCSPISGHTSVYWYQQALGLGLQFLLWYDEGEERNRGNFPPRFSGRQFPNYSSELNVNALELEDSALYLCASSLGEHTGELFFGEGSRLTVL.

The chain joins TRBV7-9 to TRBJ1-1; the match to TRBD1 covers 8 bases. Germline CDR1 and CDR2: SEHNR and FQNEAQ (reference sequence). Germline trimming cut 0 bases from V and 11 bases from J; bases unmatched to any gene: 5. This CDR3 spans 13 amino acids. The CDR3 is CASSLAIRGQAFF. The DNA for the CDR3 is TGTGCCAGCAGCTTAGCAATCAGGGGGCAGGCTTTCTTT.

There are a few counts of this clone. The V gene is TRBV10-3, the J gene TRBJ1-2, with no clear D. The V end was cut by 0 bases, the J end by 1 base, with 9 bases between. The germline gives CDR1 ENHRY, CDR2 SYGVKD. The CDR3 consists of 15 residues. The CDR3 loop is CAISESTQVNYGYTF. The DNA of the CDR3 is TGTGCCATCAGTGAGTCGACTCAGGTTAACTATGGCTACACCTTC.

The chain carries TRBV18 and TRBJ1-1; TRBD1 is a possible D gene (5 bases). V shed 4 bases and J shed 7 bases, with 13 bases lying between them. Germline values: CDR1 KGHSH, CDR2 LQKENI. The CDR3 sequence is 13 residues long. CDR3: CASSRYGTGEAFF. CDR3 DNA: TGTGCCAGCTCACGCTACGGGACGGGTGAAGCTTTCTTT.

This clone was observed a handful of times. The chain couples TRBV13 to TRBJ2-3, with 9 positions matching TRBD2. Germline V CDR1 and CDR2: PRHDT, FYEKMQ (reference sequence). The CDR3 extends over 17 amino acids. The trim removed 5 bases at V and 1 base at J, leaving 10 bases unmatched. For the CDR3, the DNA is TGTGCCAGCAGCCTAAGGACTAGCGCTAAACGCACAGATACGCAGTATTTT. Translating gives CASSLRTSAKRTDTQYF.

This clone was detected only a few times. The chain's CDR3 is CASGQGARWTEAFF. CDR3 DNA sequence: TGTGCCAGTGGACAGGGGGCGCGGTGGACTGAAGCTTTCTTT. The chain joins TRBV6-6 to TRBJ1-1, with 11 bases lining up with TRBD1. This CDR3 has 14 amino acids. The germline V gene has CDR1 MNHNY and CDR2 SVGAGI (reference sequence). Trimming removed 9 bases from V and 5 bases from J; junction bases left unmatched: 8.

The rearrangement joins TRBV7-9 to TRBJ2-4; the D gene is possibly TRBD1 (5 bases). Germline V lookup: CDR1 SEHNR, CDR2 FQNEAQ (reference sequence). This CDR3 has 17 residues. Trimming left V 1 base short and J 5 bases short, with 18 bases between. CDR3 sequence reads: CASSLVIGVRVQNIQYF. In DNA, the CDR3 is TGTGCCAGCAGCTTAGTAATAGGGGTGCGTGTCCAAAACATTCAGTACTTC. The full variable domain, its missing parts supplied by reference TRBV7-9 and TRBJ2-4, is DTGVSQNPRHKITKRGQNVTFRCDPISEHNRLYWYRQTLGQGPEFLTYFQNEAQLEKSRLLSDRFSAERPKGSFSTLEIQRTEQGDSAMYLCASSLVIGVRVQNIQYFGAGTRLSVL.

On this clone: This sample also contains other DNA sequences that code for the same CDR3. The V call is TRBV18, the J call TRBJ2-5; no reliable D call. Germline CDR1 KGHSH, CDR2 LQKENI. The CDR3 runs to 11 residues. With 1 base removed from V and 4 bases from J, the gap between germline ends came to 1 base. The CDR3 bases are TGTGCCAGCTCACCACGAGAGACCCAGTACTTC. Its translation is CASSPRETQYF.

The V gene is TRBV5-6, the J gene TRBJ2-1; tentatively, D is TRBD2 (6 bases). This CDR3 has 15 amino acids. Trimming took 0 bases from V and 0 from J, leaving 7 bases between them. Germline-derived CDR1 and CDR2 are SGHDT and YYEEEE. CDR3 bases: TGTGCCAGCAGCTTGGACGGGAGCTCCTACAATGAGCAGTTCTTC. Translation gives CASSLDGSSYNEQFF.

This clone was recorded a few times. The CDR3 DNA reads as TGTGCCAGCAGCTCATTGACAGGGACCAACTATGGCTACACCTTC. Its protein is CASSSLTGTNYGYTF. The chain joins TRBV7-3 to TRBJ1-2, with TRBD1 matching 7 bases. J gave up 2 bases and V 4 bases, and 7 bases lay outside the gene matches. The CDR3 has 15 residues. CDR1 is SGHTA and CDR2 is FQGTGA in the germline V gene.

The rearrangement joins TRBV7-2 to TRBJ2-2; D possibly uses TRBD1 or TRBD2 (5 bases each). The CDR3 spans 14 residues. Trimming took off 2 bases at V and 4 bases at J, with 8 bases between the two ends. Per germline, CDR1 SGHTA and CDR2 FQGNSA. CDR3 nucleotides: TGTGCCAGCAGCTTATCCGGGACCACCGGGGAGCTGTTTTTT. Amino acid sequence: CASSLSGTTGELFF.

This chain connects TRBV5-4 to TRBJ1-1, with 7 bases lining up with TRBD1. Per germline, CDR1 SGHNT and CDR2 YYREEE (reference sequence). Trimming took 4 bases from V and 3 from J; bases not matched to a gene: 3. CDR3 length: 13 residues. The CDR3 sequence: CASSLGQYTEAFF. DNA of the CDR3: TGTGCCAGCAGCCTGGGACAGTACACTGAAGCTTTCTTT.

The chain links TRBV11-3 to TRBJ1-1; D unresolved. V lost 5 bases and J lost 2, with 12 bases in between. Germline lookup yields CDR1 SGHNT and CDR2 YENEEA. There are 14 residues in the CDR3. The CDR3 sequence: CASSPTRGNTEAFF. CDR3 DNA sequence: TGTGCCAGCAGCCCAACACGGGGTAACACTGAAGCTTTCTTT.

This clone has just a few counts. The chain combines TRBV9 with TRBJ1-2; 8 bases agree with TRBD1. Trimming took 3 bases from V and 7 from J; bases not matched to a gene: 8. CDR1 and CDR2 from the germline V gene are SGDLS and YYNGEE. The CDR3 runs to 14 residues. For the CDR3, the DNA is TGTGCCAGCAGCGCACAGACAGGGGATTTTGGCTACACCTTC. It is translated as CASSAQTGDFGYTF.